These 28 T cell receptor beta chains originate from one sample sequenced in a study of blood T cell repertoires in COVID-19. The protocol was immunoSEQ multiplex PCR, while the TCRdb copy is restricted to in-frame clones and leaves out a portion. This sample has roughly 250,000 clones, with roughly 88% found just once. Sequenced material: PBMCs or T cells enriched from blood (not recorded which). These receptors all come from a woman in her forties with acute COVID-19.

The chain links TRBV6-6 to TRBJ1-5; possible D gene TRBD1, 5 bases. V was clipped by 7 bases and J by 1 base, with 11 bases between them. CDR3 length: 14 amino acids. CDR1 and CDR2 from the germline V gene are MNHNY and SVGAGI (reference sequence). The CDR3 DNA is TGTGCCAGCAACGCCCGGGGGAGCAATCAGCCCCAGCATTTT. Its translation is CASNARGSNQPQHF.

This chain uses TRBV7-3 with TRBJ2-3, with 9 nucleotides matching TRBD2. Germline V gene lookup returns CDR1 SGHTA and CDR2 FQGTGA. The CDR3 loop spans 13 amino acids. V lost 0 bases to trimming and J lost 12 bases; unmatched junction nucleotides: 4. The CDR3 spells CASSLTREGPQYF. In DNA form, the CDR3 reads TGTGCCAGCAGCTTAACGCGGGAGGGCCCCCAGTATTTT.

V and J are TRBV30 and TRBJ2-1, with 8 bases lining up with TRBD2. The V gene end was trimmed by 2 bases and the J gene end by 8 bases; junction bases not matched to a gene: 14. Germline V gene data show CDR1 as GTSNPN and CDR2 as SVGIG (reference sequence). The CDR3 has 16 amino acids. The CDR3 DNA is TGTGCCTGGAGTCCCCCCTCTAGCGGGTTGGAGTATGAGCAGTTCTTC. Protein sequence: CAWSPPSSGLEYEQFF.

As for this clone: A much bigger clone sits one base away, suggesting this may be a read error. The sample carries other DNA sequences with the same CDR3. V gene TRBV5-1 combines with J gene TRBJ2-7; no firm D call. CDR1 SGHRS and CDR2 YFSETQ come from the germline V gene. The CDR3 length is 14 residues. V lost 0 bases and J 0 bases, leaving 7 bases between the germline ends. CDR3 sequence: CASSLAGGSYEQYV. The DNA for the CDR3 is TGCGCCAGCAGCTTGGCCGGCGGCTCCTACGAGCAGTACGTC.

Here the CDR3 reads CATSEREAGAQHF. CDR3 DNA: TGTGCCACCAGTGAGAGAGAGGCCGGGGCCCAGCATTTT. The chain links TRBV24-1 to TRBJ1-5, with D hard to call. Germline CDR1 and CDR2: KGHDR and SFDVKD. Trimming left V 4 bases short and J 11 bases short, with 14 bases between. The CDR3 runs 13 residues.

The J gene is TRBJ2-3, the V gene TRBV6-5; possible D gene TRBD2, 6 bases. CDR1 is MNHEY, CDR2 SVGAGI, per germline. The CDR3 has 15 amino acids. V was pared by 6 bases and J by 5 bases, with 18 bases between. CDR3 sequence (DNA): TGTGCCAGCAGCCAAAGTTTAGCGGTACAAGATACGCAGTATTTT. It is translated as CASSQSLAVQDTQYF.

The rearrangement links TRBV28 to TRBJ2-2, with D perhaps matching TRBD1 (6 bases). The CDR3 is made up of 15 amino acids. V lost 6 bases and J 1 base, leaving 12 bases between the germline ends. CDR1 is MDHEN, CDR2 SYDVKM, per germline. For the CDR3, the DNA is TGTGCCAGCAGGGGAGTGGGACAGAACACCGGGGAGCTGTTTTTT. Its protein is CASRGVGQNTGELFF. The full variable domain, in which reference TRBV28 and TRBJ2-2 provide the parts outside the CDR3, is DVKVTQSSRYLVKRTGEKVFLECVQDMDHENMFWYRQDPGLGLRLIYFSYDVKMKEKGDIPEGYSVSREKKERFSLILESASTNQTSMYLCASRGVGQNTGELFFGEGSRLTVL.

V is TRBV24-1 and J is TRBJ2-2, with D tentatively TRBD2 (5 bases). The CDR3 contains 15 residues. CDR1 is KGHDR and CDR2 is SFDVKD in the germline V gene. V was pared by 4 bases and J by 4 bases, with 12 bases between. The CDR3 protein is CATSEEGVGTGELFF. CDR3 in DNA: TGTGCCACCAGTGAAGAGGGAGTAGGCACCGGGGAGCTGTTTTTT.

This sequence joins TRBV2 and TRBJ1-1; D perhaps matches TRBD1 (5 bases). The CDR3 spans 14 residues. Germline lookup yields CDR1 SNHLY and CDR2 FYNNEI. V lost 5 bases to trimming and J lost 7 bases, with 17 bases between them. This CDR3 reads CASSPRGGSGEAFF. As DNA, the CDR3 is TGTGCCAGCAGTCCCCGGGGGGGTTCAGGTGAAGCTTTCTTT.

This chain joins TRBV30 and TRBJ1-6; 7 nucleotides agree with TRBD1. This CDR3 has 13 residues. The ends lost 7 bases at V and 8 bases at J; junction bases unmatched: 8. Germline lookup yields CDR1 GTSNPN and CDR2 SVGIG (reference sequence). For the CDR3, the DNA is TGTGCCTACAAGGACAGGTTGGATTCACCCCTCCACTTT. Amino acid sequence: CAYKDRLDSPLHF.

The J gene is TRBJ2-7, the V gene TRBV27, with D maybe TRBD2 (6 bases). V was shortened by 5 bases and J by 5 bases, with 19 bases between the two germline ends. The germline V gene has CDR1 MNHEY and CDR2 SMNVEV (reference sequence). The CDR3 runs to 15 residues. The CDR3 loop is CASSPMDLAFHEQYF. The CDR3 DNA reads as TGTGCCAGCAGTCCCATGGACCTAGCGTTCCACGAGCAGTACTTC.

This chain joins TRBV7-2 and TRBJ1-2; tentative D call: TRBD1 (5 bases). The CDR3 is 15 amino acids. The germline CDR1 and CDR2 sequences are SGHTA and FQGNSA. V dropped 2 bases and J dropped 0 bases, with 10 bases sitting between them. The DNA for the CDR3 is TGTGCCAGCAGCTTACGACAGTTCCCTAACTATGGCTACACCTTC. Protein sequence: CASSLRQFPNYGYTF.

The chain employs TRBV7-9 and TRBJ1-2; 7 nucleotides agree with TRBD1. The germline V gene has CDR1 SEHNR and CDR2 FQNEAQ (reference sequence). Germline trimming cut 3 bases from V and 4 bases from J; bases unmatched to any gene: 5. The CDR3 sequence is 14 residues long. The CDR3 region has the DNA TGTGCCAGCAGCTTGGGACAGTGGCCCTATGGCTACACCTTC. Translation gives CASSLGQWPYGYTF.

This sequence joins TRBV19 and TRBJ1-4, with 8 bases lining up with TRBD1. The germline V gene has CDR1 LNHDA and CDR2 SQIVND (reference sequence). The CDR3 contains 14 residues. V was pared by 6 bases and J by 4 bases, with 4 bases of the junction left unmatched. The CDR3 sequence: CASSPGQGNEKLFF. The CDR3 nucleotides are TGTGCCAGTAGCCCCGGACAGGGTAATGAAAAACTGTTTTTT.

The chain links TRBV10-2 to TRBJ1-5; 8 positions match TRBD1. Germline V gene lookup returns CDR1 WSHSY and CDR2 SAAADI. This CDR3 contains 15 residues. Germline trimming cut 3 bases from V and 2 bases from J; bases unmatched to any gene: 3. CDR3 region: CASSDRGHGNQPQHF. CDR3 DNA: TGCGCCAGCAGTGACAGGGGGCATGGCAATCAGCCCCAGCATTTT.

This chain's CDR3 is CAIRPGTSGSGSHQETQYF. CDR3 bases: TGTGCCATCAGACCCGGGACTAGCGGGAGTGGAAGTCACCAAGAGACCCAGTACTTC. This sequence joins TRBV10-3 and TRBJ2-5; 14 bases agree with TRBD2. The trim removed 6 bases at V and 0 bases at J, leaving 12 bases unmatched. Germline values: CDR1 ENHRY, CDR2 SYGVKD. This CDR3 region has 19 residues.

V gene TRBV3-1 (or the pseudogene TRBV3-2) combines with J gene TRBJ2-2; weak D call: TRBD2 (6 bases). The V end was cut by 4 bases, the J end by 2 bases, with 8 bases between. Germline values: CDR1 LGHDT, CDR2 YNNKEL (reference sequence). The CDR3 has 14 amino acids. CDR3 residues: CASSRGVNTGELFF. In DNA, the CDR3 is TGTGCCAGCAGCCGCGGGGTTAACACCGGGGAGCTGTTTTTT.

The rearrangement links TRBV24-1 to TRBJ2-2; 8 bases are shared with TRBD2. V gave up 4 bases and J gave up 5 bases; unmatched junction bases: 11. This CDR3 contains 17 residues. Germline assignment: CDR1 KGHDR and CDR2 SFDVKD. CDR3 protein: CATSEPGTRMGTGELFF. The CDR3 region has the DNA TGTGCCACCAGTGAACCCGGGACTAGGATGGGTACCGGGGAGCTGTTTTTT.

The rearrangement joins TRBV10-3 to TRBJ1-2; 7 bases match TRBD1. The CDR3 is 14 amino acids. V shed 6 bases, J shed 6 bases, and the junction held 10 bases outside the gene matches. From germline, CDR1 is ENHRY and CDR2 SYGVKD. As DNA, the CDR3 is TGTGCCATCAGGAAAGGGACAGAGGATAATGGCTACACCTTC. Protein product: CAIRKGTEDNGYTF.

This clone was observed once. The J gene is TRBJ2-7, the V gene TRBV28; 11 bases are a match to TRBD2. The CDR3 sequence is 14 residues long. Trimming at V came to 5 bases and at J to 6 bases, leaving 6 bases not matched to a gene. Looked up from germline, CDR1 is MDHEN and CDR2 is SYDVKM. The CDR3 nucleotides read TGTGCCAGCAGTAAACTAGCGGGAGTCTCCGAGCAGTACTTC. Amino acid sequence: CASSKLAGVSEQYF.

The rearrangement joins TRBV18 to TRBJ1-1; a weak D match, TRBD1 (6 bases). CDR3 size: 14 residues. Per the germline V gene, CDR1 is KGHSH and CDR2 is LQKENI. Trimming removed 2 bases at V and 1 base at J, with 8 bases between. Here the CDR3 DNA reads TGTGCCAGCTCACCAGGGGGCCCGAACACTGAAGCTTTCTTT. Translated, it gives CASSPGGPNTEAFF.

This clone is a singleton in its sample. V gene TRBV19 combines with J gene TRBJ2-1; TRBD1 matches 7 bases. J was trimmed by 3 bases and V by 0 bases; bases with no gene match: 5. The germline V gene has CDR1 LNHDA and CDR2 SQIVND (reference sequence). This CDR3 has 16 residues. In nucleotides, the CDR3 is TGTGCCAGTAGTATAGATCGACAGGGCCTCTACAATGAGCAGTTCTTC. Translation gives CASSIDRQGLYNEQFF.

The genes are TRBV19 and TRBJ1-5; D is uncertain. The germline V and J ends were trimmed by 3 bases and 9 bases, with 9 bases remaining between them. Germline V gene sequence: CDR1 LNHDA, CDR2 SQIVND (reference sequence). This CDR3 has 12 amino acids. CDR3: CASSIYSSPQHF. The CDR3 coding sequence is TGTGCCAGTAGTATCTACAGCTCGCCCCAGCATTTT.

The rearrangement uses TRBV28 and TRBJ1-2, with D unclear. V was cut by 4 bases and J by 0 bases, with 9 bases left in between. The CDR3 length is 14 residues. Germline CDR1 is MDHEN and CDR2 is SYDVKM. The CDR3 is CASSSGGANYGYTF. The CDR3 DNA reads as TGTGCCAGCAGTTCAGGAGGAGCTAACTATGGCTACACCTTC.

The J gene is TRBJ2-4, the V gene TRBV28, with D possibly TRBD2 on 5 matching bases. Germline CDR1 reads MDHEN; CDR2 reads SYDVKM. With 8 bases removed from V and 0 bases from J, the gap between germline ends came to 17 bases. CDR3 length equals 16 residues. The CDR3 DNA follows: TGTGCCAGCGCGGGTGCGGGCACCTTAGCCAAAAACATTCAGTACTTC. It specifies CASAGAGTLAKNIQYF.

V gene TRBV19 combines with J gene TRBJ1-2, with 8 nucleotides matching TRBD1. The CDR3 has 13 residues. Germline V gene data show CDR1 as LNHDA and CDR2 as SQIVND (reference sequence). V lost 6 bases to trimming and J lost 5 bases; unmatched junction nucleotides: 5. CDR3 region: CASRPQGGYGYTF. CDR3 nucleotides: TGTGCCAGTAGGCCACAGGGGGGGTATGGCTACACCTTC.

V usage is TRBV30 and J usage is TRBJ1-1; D ambiguous. The CDR3 covers 14 residues. V lost 1 base to trimming and J lost 6 bases, with 15 bases between them. Germline CDR1 and CDR2: GTSNPN and SVGIG (reference sequence). The CDR3 sequence is CAWSDLRFTSEAFF. The CDR3 coding sequence is TGTGCCTGGAGTGACCTAAGATTTACCTCTGAAGCTTTCTTT. The full variable domain, its missing parts supplied by reference TRBV30 and TRBJ1-1, is SQTIHQWPATLVQPVGSPLSLECTVEGTSNPNLYWYRQAAGRGLQLLFYSVGIGQISSEVPQNLSASRPQDRQFILSSKKLLLSDSGFYLCAWSDLRFTSEAFFGQGTRLTVV.

The chain recombines TRBV6-6 with TRBJ1-2, with 7 bases matching TRBD1. CDR3 size: 15 residues. Germline CDR1 and CDR2: MNHNY and SVGAGI (reference sequence). After removal of 6 bases from V and 7 bases from J, the junction contained 14 bases not matched to a gene. The CDR3 coding sequence is TGTGCCAGCAGACCCCCTCTGGACAGGTCAGGTGGCTACACCTTC. Its translation: CASRPPLDRSGGYTF.